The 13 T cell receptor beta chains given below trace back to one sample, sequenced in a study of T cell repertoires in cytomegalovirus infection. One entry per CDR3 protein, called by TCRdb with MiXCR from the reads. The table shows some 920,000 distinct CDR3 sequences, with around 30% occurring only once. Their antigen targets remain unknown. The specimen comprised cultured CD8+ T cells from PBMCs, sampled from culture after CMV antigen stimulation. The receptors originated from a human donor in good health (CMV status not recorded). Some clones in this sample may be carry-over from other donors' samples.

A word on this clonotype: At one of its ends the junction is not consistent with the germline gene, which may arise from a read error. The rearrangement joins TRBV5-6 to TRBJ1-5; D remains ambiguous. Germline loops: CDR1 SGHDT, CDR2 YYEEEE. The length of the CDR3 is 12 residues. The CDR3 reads CVSSFLTEPQHF. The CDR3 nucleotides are TGTGTCAGCAGCTTTCTTACCGAGCCCCAGCATTTT.

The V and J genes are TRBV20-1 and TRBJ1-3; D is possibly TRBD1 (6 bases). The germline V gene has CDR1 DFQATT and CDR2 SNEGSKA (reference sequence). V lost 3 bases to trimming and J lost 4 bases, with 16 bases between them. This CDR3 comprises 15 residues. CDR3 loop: CSARPQGIFGNTIYF. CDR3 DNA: TGCAGTGCTAGGCCCCAGGGGATCTTCGGAAACACCATATATTTT.

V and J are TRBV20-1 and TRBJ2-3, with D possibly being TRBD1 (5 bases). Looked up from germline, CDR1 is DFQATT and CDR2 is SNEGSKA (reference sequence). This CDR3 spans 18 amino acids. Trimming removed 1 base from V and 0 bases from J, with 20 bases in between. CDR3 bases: TGCAGTGCTAGAGCCTTGAAGACAGTCGATCAGAGCACAGATACGCAGTATTTT. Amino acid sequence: CSARALKTVDQSTDTQYF.

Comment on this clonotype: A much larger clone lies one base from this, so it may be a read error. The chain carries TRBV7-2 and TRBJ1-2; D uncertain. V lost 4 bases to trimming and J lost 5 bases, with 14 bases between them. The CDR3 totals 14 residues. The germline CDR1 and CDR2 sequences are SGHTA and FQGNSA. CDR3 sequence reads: CASSSGFEMYGYTF. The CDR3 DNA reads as TGTGCCAGCAGCTCAGGTTTTGAGATGTATGGCTACACCTTC.

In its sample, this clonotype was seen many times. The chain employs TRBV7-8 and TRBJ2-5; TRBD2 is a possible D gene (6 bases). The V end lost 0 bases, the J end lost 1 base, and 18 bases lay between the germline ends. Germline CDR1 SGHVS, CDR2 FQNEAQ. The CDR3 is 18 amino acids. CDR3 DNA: TGTGCCAGCAGCTTAGCGAGGGAGGCCAGGGTGTTCCAAGAGACCCAGTACTTC. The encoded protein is CASSLAREARVFQETQYF.

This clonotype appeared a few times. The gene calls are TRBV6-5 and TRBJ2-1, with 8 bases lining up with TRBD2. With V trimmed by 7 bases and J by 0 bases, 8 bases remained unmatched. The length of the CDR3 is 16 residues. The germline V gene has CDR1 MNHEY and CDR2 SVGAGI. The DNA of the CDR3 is TGTGCCAGCAAACCTTTAGCGGGGAGCTCCTACAATGAGCAGTTCTTC. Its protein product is CASKPLAGSSYNEQFF.

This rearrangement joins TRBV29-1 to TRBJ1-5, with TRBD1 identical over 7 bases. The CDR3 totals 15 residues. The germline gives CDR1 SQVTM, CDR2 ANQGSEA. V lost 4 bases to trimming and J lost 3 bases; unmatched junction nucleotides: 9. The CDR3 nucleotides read TGCAGCGTTGGGACAGGACCGGGGGACAATCAGCCCCAGCATTTT. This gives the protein CSVGTGPGDNQPQHF.

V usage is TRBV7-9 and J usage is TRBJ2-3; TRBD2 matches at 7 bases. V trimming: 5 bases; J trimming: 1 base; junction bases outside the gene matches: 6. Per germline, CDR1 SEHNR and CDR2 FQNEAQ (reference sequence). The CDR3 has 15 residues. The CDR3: CASSVTSSGTDTQYF. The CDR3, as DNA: TGTGCCAGCAGCGTGACTAGCTCCGGCACAGATACGCAGTATTTT.

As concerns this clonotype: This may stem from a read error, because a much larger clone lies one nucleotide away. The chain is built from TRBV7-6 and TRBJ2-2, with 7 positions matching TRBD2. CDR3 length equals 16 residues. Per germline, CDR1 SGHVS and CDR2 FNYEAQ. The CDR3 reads CASSSLSGINTGELYF. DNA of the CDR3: TGTGCCAGCAGCTCCTTAAGCGGGATTAACACCGGGGAGCTGTATTTT.

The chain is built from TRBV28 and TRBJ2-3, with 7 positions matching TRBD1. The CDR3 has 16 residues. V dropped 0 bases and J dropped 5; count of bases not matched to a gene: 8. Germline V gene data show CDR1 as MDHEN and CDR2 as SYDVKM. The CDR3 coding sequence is TGTGCCAGCAGTTTATGGACAGGGACAGCAGAAGATACGCAGTATTTT. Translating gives CASSLWTGTAEDTQYF.

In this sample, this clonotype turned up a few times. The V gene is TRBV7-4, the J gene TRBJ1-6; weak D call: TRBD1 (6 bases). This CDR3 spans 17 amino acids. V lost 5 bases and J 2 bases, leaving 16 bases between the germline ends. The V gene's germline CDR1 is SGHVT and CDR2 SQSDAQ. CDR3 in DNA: TGTGCCAGCAGCGGTAGTGGGGGGCGCGCCTATAATTCACCCCTCCACTTT. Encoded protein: CASSGSGGRAYNSPLHF.

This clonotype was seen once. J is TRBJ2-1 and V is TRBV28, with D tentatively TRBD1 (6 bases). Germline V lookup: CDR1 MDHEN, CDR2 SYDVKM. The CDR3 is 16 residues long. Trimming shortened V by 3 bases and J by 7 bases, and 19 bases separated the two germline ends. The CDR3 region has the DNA TGTGCCAGCAGTTTTCGTTGGGACACCCTGGGAAATGAGCAGTTCTTC. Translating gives CASSFRWDTLGNEQFF.

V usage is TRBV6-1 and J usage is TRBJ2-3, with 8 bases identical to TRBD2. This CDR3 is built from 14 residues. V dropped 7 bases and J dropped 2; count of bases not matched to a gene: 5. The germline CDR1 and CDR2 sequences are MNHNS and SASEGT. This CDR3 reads CASIPRGATDTQYF. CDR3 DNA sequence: TGTGCCAGCATTCCGCGGGGGGCCACAGATACGCAGTATTTT.